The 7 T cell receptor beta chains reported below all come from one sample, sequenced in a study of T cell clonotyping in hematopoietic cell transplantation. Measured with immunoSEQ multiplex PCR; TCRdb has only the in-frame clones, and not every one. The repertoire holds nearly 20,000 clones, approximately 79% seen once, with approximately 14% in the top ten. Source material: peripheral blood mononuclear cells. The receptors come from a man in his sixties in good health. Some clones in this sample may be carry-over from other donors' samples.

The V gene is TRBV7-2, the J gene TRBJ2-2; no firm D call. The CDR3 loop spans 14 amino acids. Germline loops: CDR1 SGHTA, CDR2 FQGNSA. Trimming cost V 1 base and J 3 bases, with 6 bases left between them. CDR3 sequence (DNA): TGTGCCAGCAGCTTAGGTTGGGACACCGGGGAGCTGTTTTTT. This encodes CASSLGWDTGELFF.

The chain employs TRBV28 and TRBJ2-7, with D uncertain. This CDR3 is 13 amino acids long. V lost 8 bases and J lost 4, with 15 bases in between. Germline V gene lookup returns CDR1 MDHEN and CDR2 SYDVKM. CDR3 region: CASLGSPQYEQYF. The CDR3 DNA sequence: TGTGCCAGCCTCGGGTCCCCGCAGTACGAGCAGTACTTC.

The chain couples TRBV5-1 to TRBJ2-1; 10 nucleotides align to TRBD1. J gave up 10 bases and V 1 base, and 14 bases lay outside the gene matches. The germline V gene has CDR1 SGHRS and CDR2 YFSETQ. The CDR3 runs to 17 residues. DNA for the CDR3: TGCGCCAGCAGCTTGTTGCCTTCCGGGACAGGGGAAGGGGAGCAGTTCTTC. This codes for CASSLLPSGTGEGEQFF.

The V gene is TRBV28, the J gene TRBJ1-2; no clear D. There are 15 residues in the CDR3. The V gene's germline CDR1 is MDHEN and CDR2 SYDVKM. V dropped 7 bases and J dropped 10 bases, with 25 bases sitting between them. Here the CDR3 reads CASTSQGRTTRDYTF. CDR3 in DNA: TGTGCCAGCACATCTCAAGGCAGGACCACAAGAGACTACACCTTC.

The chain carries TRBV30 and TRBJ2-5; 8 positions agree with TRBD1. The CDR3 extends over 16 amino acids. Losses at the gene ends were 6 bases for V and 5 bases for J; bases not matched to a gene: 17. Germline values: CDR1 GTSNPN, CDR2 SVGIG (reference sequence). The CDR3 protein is CACLPRETGDRETQYF. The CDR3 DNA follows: TGTGCCTGCCTCCCCAGGGAGACAGGGGATAGGGAGACCCAGTACTTC.

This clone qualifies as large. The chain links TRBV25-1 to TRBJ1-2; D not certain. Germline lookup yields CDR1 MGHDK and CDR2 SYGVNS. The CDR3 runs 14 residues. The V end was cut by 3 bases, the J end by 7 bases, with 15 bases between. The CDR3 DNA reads TGTGCCAGCAGTGAGCTCGGGTCGGTATTTGGCTACACCTTC. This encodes CASSELGSVFGYTF.

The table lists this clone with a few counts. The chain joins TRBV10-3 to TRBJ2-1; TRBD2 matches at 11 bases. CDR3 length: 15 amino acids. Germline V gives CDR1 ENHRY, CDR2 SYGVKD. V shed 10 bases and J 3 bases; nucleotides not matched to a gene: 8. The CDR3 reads CATTATSGVYNEQFF. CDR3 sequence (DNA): TGTGCCACGACAGCGACTAGCGGGGTCTACAATGAGCAGTTCTTC.